The rows below give T cell receptor beta chains drawn from one sample of a study of regulatory T cells in long-lasting Graves disease. TCRdb reprocessed the multiplex PCR reads with MiXCR, giving one entry per CDR3 protein. The sample consists of 300,000 or so distinct CDR3 sequences, 20% of them appearing once. The material sequenced was peripheral blood mononuclear cells (PBMCs), taken when the disease was refractory, from a patient treated with antithyroid drugs. Every receptor here comes from a female donor with Graves disease. Both conserved end residues are part of each CDR3.

CDR3 protein: CASSPQPAEGRAFF
J gene: TRBJ1-1
V gene: TRBV18

CDR3 protein: CASVIRELFF
J gene: TRBJ2-2
V gene: TRBV4-1

CDR3 protein: CASRKGGPYEQYF
J gene: TRBJ2-7
V gene: TRBV28

CDR3 protein: CASSLRLVTSYEQYF
J gene: TRBJ2-7
V gene: TRBV5-6

CDR3 protein: CASSFYQGLAGDIGQFF
J gene: TRBJ2-1
V gene: TRBV11-2

CDR3 protein: CASSTASWGNTIYF
J gene: TRBJ1-3
V gene: TRBV19

CDR3 protein: CASRTASGNTIYF
J gene: TRBJ1-3
V gene: TRBV27

CDR3 protein: CAWSPNNWGTEAFF
J gene: TRBJ1-1
V gene: TRBV30

CDR3 protein: CASSFSGGASYEQYF
J gene: TRBJ2-7
V gene: TRBV7-2

CDR3 protein: CASSMLGGNPSYEQYF
J gene: TRBJ2-7
V gene: TRBV5-1

CDR3 protein: CAISDPSGTGGRNTIYF
J gene: TRBJ1-3
V gene: TRBV10-3

CDR3 protein: CASSQDQVVGRETQYF
J gene: TRBJ2-5
V gene: TRBV4-1

CDR3 protein: CATTTAPNTEAFF
J gene: TRBJ1-1
V gene: TRBV2

CDR3 protein: CASMVVGQGAQPQHF
J gene: TRBJ1-5
V gene: TRBV28

CDR3 protein: CASSVVGGYTDTQYF
J gene: TRBJ2-3
V gene: TRBV9

CDR3 protein: CSAIGFDRARDTEAFF
J gene: TRBJ1-1
V gene: TRBV20-1

CDR3 protein: CASSLGAVKGERLRNSPLHF
J gene: TRBJ1-6
V gene: TRBV7-8

CDR3 protein: CAIGRVNTEAFF
J gene: TRBJ1-1
V gene: TRBV10-3